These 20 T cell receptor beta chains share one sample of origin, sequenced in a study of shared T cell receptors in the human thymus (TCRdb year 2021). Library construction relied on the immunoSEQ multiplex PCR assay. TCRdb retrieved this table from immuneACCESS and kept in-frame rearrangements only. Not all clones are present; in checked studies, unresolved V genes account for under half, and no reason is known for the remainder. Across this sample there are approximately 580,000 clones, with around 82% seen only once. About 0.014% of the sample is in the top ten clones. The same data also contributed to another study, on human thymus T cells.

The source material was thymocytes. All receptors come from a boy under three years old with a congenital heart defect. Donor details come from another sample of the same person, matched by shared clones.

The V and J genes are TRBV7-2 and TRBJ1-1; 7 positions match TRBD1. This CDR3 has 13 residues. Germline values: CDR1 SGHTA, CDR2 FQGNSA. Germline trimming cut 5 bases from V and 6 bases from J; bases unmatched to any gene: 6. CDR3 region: CASSLGTDPEAFF. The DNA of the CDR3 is TGTGCCAGCAGCCTCGGGACAGACCCTGAAGCTTTCTTT.

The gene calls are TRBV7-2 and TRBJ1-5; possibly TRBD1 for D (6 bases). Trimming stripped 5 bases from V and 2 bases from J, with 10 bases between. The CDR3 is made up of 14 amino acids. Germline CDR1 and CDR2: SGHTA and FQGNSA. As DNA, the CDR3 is TGTGCCAGCAGCGCCAGGGGTCGCAATCAGCCCCAGCATTTT. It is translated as CASSARGRNQPQHF.

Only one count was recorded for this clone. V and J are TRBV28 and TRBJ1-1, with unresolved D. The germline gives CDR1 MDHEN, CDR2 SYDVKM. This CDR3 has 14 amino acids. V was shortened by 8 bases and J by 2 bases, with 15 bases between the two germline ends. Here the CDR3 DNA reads TGTGCCAGCTTTACATCCCCGCATAACACTGAAGCTTTCTTT. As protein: CASFTSPHNTEAFF.

DNA of the CDR3: TGTGCCAGCAGCCGACAAGGACAGTTTAACTATGGCTACACCTTC. Translating it yields CASSRQGQFNYGYTF. The V and J genes are TRBV7-9 and TRBJ1-2; a possible D gene is TRBD1 (6 bases). This CDR3 has 15 residues. Germline lookup yields CDR1 SEHNR and CDR2 FQNEAQ (reference sequence). The V end was cut by 5 bases, the J end by 1 base, with 14 bases between.

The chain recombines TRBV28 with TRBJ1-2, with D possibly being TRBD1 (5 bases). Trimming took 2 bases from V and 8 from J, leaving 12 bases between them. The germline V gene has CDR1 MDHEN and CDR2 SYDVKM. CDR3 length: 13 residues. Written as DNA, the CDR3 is TGTGCCAGCAGTTTAGACCCAGGGAAAGGCTACACCTTC. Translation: CASSLDPGKGYTF.

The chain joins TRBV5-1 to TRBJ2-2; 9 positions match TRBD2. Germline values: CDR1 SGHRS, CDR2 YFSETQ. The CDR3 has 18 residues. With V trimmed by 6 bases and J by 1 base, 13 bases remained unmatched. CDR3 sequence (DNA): TGCGCCAGCATCTCGGGTGATAGCGGGAGATGGAACACCGGGGAGCTGTTTTTT. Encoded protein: CASISGDSGRWNTGELFF.

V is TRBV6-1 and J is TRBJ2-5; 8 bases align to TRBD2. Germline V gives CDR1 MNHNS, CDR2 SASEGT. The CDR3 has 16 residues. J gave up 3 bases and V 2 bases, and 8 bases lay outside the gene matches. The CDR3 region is CASSEKAGGVKETQYF. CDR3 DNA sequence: TGTGCCAGCAGTGAAAAAGCCGGGGGGGTAAAAGAGACCCAGTACTTC.

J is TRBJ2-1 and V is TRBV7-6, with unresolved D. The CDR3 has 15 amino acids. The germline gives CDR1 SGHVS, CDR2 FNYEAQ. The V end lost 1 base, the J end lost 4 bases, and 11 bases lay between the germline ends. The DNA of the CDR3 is TGTGCCAGCAGCTTAGACGGGTCCTTATACAATGAGCAGTTCTTC. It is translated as CASSLDGSLYNEQFF.

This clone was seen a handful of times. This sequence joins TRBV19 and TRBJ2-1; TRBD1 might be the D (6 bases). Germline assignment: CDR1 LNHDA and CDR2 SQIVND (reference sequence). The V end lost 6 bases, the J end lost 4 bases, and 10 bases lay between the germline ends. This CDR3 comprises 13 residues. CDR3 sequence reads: CASRRQAYNEQFF. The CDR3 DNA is TGTGCCAGTAGACGACAGGCGTACAATGAGCAGTTCTTC.

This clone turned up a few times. The CDR3 DNA is TGTGCCAGCAGTTTGGCTGAGGGGGCGGGTGAAAAACTGTTTTTT. It translates to CASSLAEGAGEKLFF. The chain is built from TRBV28 and TRBJ1-4; 7 bases are shared with TRBD1. CDR1 and CDR2 from the germline V gene are MDHEN and SYDVKM. The CDR3 is 15 amino acids. V gave up 3 bases and J gave up 7 bases; unmatched junction bases: 8.

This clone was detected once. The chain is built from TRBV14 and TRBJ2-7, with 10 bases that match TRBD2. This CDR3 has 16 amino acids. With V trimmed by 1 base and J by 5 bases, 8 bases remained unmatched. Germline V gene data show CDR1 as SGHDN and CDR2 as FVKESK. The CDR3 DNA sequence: TGTGCCAGCAGCCAAGGGGGAACTAGCGGGATTGACGAGCAGTACTTC. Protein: CASSQGGTSGIDEQYF.

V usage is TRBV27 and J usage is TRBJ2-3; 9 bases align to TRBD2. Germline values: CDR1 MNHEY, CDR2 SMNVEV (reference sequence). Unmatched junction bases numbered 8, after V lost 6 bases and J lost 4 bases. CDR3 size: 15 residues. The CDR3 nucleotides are TGTGCCAGCAGCCTCCTAGCGGGACTCGCAGATACGCAGTATTTT. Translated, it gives CASSLLAGLADTQYF.

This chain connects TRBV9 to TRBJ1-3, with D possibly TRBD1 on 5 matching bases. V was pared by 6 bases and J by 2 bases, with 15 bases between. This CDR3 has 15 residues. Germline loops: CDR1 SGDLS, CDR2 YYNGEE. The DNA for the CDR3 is TGTGCCAGCACGGCAGGGCCTCTCGCTGGAAACACCATATATTTT. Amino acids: CASTAGPLAGNTIYF.

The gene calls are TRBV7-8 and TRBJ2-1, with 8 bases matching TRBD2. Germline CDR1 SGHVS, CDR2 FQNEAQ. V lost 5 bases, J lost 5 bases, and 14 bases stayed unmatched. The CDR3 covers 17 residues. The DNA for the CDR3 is TGTGCCAGCAGCCCTACAACGGGAGGGCCTCTTAACAATGAGCAGTTCTTC. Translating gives CASSPTTGGPLNNEQFF.

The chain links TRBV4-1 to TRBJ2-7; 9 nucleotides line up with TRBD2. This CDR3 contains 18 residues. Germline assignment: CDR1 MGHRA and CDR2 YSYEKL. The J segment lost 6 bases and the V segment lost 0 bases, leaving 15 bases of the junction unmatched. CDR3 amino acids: CASSQEGREGPKSSEQYF. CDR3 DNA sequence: TGCGCCAGCAGCCAAGAAGGGCGGGAGGGCCCCAAATCGTCCGAGCAGTACTTC.

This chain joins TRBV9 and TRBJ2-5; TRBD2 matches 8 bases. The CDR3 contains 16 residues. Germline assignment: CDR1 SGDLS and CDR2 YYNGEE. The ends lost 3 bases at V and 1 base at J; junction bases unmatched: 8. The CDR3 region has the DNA TGTGCCAGCAGCGCAGAAGCAGCGGGAGCCCAAGAGACCCAGTACTTC. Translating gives CASSAEAAGAQETQYF.

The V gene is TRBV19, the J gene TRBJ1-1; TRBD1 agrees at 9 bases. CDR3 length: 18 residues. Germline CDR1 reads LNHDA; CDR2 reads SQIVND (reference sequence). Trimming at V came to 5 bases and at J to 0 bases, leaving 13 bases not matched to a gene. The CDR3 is CASSPRTGTGPVNTEAFF. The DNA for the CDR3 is TGTGCCAGTAGTCCCCGAACCGGGACAGGGCCGGTGAACACTGAAGCTTTCTTT.

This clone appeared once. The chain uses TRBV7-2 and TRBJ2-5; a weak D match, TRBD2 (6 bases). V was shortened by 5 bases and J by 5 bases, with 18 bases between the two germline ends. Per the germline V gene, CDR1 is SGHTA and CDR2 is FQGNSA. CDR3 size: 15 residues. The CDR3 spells CASSMHRGNRETQYF. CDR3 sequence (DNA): TGTGCCAGCAGCATGCACCGGGGGAATCGGGAGACCCAGTACTTC.

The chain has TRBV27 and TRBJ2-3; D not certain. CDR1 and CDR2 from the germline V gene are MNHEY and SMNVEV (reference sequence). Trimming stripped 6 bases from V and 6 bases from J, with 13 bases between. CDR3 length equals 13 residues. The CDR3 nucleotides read TGTGCCAGCAGCCTCTATGATCGGGATACGCAGTATTTT. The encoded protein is CASSLYDRDTQYF.

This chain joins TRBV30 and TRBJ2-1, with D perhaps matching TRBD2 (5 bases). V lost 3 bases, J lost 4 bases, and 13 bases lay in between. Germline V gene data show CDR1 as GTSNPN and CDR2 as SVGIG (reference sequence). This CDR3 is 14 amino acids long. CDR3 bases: TGTGCCTGGAGGCTTCTAGCAGATTACAATGAGCAGTTCTTC. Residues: CAWRLLADYNEQFF.